This TCR beta chain was profiled in a study of shared clonotypes between healthy human individuals. The repertoire was sequenced with immunoSEQ multiplex PCR; TCRdb's copy has only in-frame clones and lacks some. This table has 1,400,000 or so clones, just under 99% appearing once. The split of CD4+ cells yielded CD45RA+ naive and CD45RA-negative memory subsets. The ends were cut back, 2 bases at V and 3 bases at J, with 11 bases in the middle. Germline V CDR1 and CDR2: MDHEN, SYDVKM. The CDR3 contains 14 residues. Material: naive CD4+ T cells sorted from blood. Regarding subset: CD45RA+ positively selected. This receptor was identified in a man under 40 in good health. The chain has TRBV28 and TRBJ2-7, with D uncertain. The CDR3 bases are TGTGCCAGCAGTTTAACAGCGAGAAACTACGAGCAGTACTTC. Protein sequence: CASSLTARNYEQYF.